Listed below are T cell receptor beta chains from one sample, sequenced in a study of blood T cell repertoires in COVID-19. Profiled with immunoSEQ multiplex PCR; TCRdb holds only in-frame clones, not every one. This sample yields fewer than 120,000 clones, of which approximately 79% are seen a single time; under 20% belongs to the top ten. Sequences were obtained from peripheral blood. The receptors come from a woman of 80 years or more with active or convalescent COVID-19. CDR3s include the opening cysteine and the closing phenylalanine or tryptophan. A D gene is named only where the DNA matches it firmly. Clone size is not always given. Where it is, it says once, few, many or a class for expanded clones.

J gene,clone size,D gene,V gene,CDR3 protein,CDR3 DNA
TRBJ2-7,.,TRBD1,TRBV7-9,CASSSDRGAYEQYF,TGTGCCAGCAGCTCAGACAGGGGAGCCTACGAGCAGTACTTC
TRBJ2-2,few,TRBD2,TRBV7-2,CASSFSSGWTGELFF,TGTGCCAGCAGCTTCTCTAGCGGGTGGACCGGGGAGCTGTTTTTT
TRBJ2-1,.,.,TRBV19,CASSHPSAYEQFF,TGTGCCAGTAGTCATCCTAGCGCCTATGAGCAGTTCTTC
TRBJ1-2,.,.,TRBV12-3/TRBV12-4,CASSSGGYGYTF,TGTGCCAGCAGTTCCGGGGGCTATGGCTACACCTTC
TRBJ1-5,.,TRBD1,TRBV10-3,CAIGDREEQPQHF,TGTGCCATCGGGGACAGGGAGGAGCAGCCCCAGCATTTT
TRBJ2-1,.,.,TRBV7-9,CASSRPGVNEQFF,TGTGCCAGCAGCCGCCCGGGAGTCAATGAGCAGTTCTTC
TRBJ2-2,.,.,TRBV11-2,CASSSERRSSGELFF,TGTGCCAGCAGCTCTGAGAGGAGGAGCTCCGGGGAGCTGTTTTTT
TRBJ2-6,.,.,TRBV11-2,CASSLLVGTSGANVLTF,TGTGCCAGCAGCTTACTCGTCGGTACCTCTGGGGCCAACGTCCTGACTTTC
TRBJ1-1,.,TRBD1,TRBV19,CASSMGQRNTEAFF,TGTGCCAGTAGTATGGGACAGCGAAACACTGAAGCTTTCTTT
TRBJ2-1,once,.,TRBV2,CASSPREAYNEQFF,TGTGCCAGCAGTCCCAGGGAGGCCTACAATGAGCAGTTCTTC
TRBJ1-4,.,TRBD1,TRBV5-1,CASSLETGRRKLFF,TGCGCCAGCAGCTTGGAGACAGGGAGGCGAAAACTGTTTTTT
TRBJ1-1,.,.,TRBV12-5,CASGLAGGTEAFF,TGTGCTAGTGGTCTAGCTGGCGGCACTGAAGCTTTCTTT
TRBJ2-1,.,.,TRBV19,CASTGNYYNEQFF,TGTGCCAGTACCGGAAACTACTACAATGAGCAGTTCTTC
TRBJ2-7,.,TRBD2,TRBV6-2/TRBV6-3,CASSLGLEVREQYF,TGTGCCAGCAGTTTGGGACTAGAGGTCCGCGAGCAGTACTTC
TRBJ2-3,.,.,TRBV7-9,CASRSLALDTQYF,TGTGCCAGCAGGTCCCTAGCCTTGGATACGCAGTATTTT
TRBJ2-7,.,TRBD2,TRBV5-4,CASTTGGVSGIYEQYF,TGTGCCAGCACCACCGGAGGGGTTAGCGGGATCTACGAGCAGTACTTC
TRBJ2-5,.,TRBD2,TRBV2,CASSGTSEGTQYF,TGTGCCAGCAGTGGGACTAGCGAGGGGACCCAGTACTTC
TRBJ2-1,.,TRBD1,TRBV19,CASDSGQGYNEQFF,TGTGCCAGCGACTCGGGACAGGGTTACAATGAGCAGTTCTTC
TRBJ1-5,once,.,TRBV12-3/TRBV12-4,CASSVGVRQPQHF,TGTGCCAGCAGCGTAGGGGTACGGCAGCCCCAGCATTTT
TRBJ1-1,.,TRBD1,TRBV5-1,CASRGQGNTEAFF,TGCGCCAGCAGGGGACAGGGAAACACTGAAGCTTTCTTT
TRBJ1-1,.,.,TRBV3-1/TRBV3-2,CASNPTAVTVGAEAFF,TGTGCCAGCAACCCTACGGCAGTGACAGTTGGCGCTGAAGCTTTCTTT
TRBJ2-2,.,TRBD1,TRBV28,CASSLIGTGLFSGTGELFF,TGTGCCAGCAGTTTAATTGGGACAGGGTTGTTTTCGGGCACCGGGGAGCTGTTTTTT
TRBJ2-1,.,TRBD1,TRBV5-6,CASSSQGTGGYNEQFF,TGTGCCAGCAGCTCGCAGGGGACAGGAGGGTACAATGAGCAGTTCTTC
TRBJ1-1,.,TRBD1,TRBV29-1,CSVEPQTGTEAFF,TGCAGCGTTGAACCCCAGACAGGGACTGAAGCTTTCTTT
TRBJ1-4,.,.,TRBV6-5,CASSYTPSSGEKLFF,TGTGCCAGCAGTTACACGCCGTCGTCAGGGGAAAAACTGTTTTTT
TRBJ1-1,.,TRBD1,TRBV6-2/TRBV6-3,CASSYQGAGNTEAFF,TGTGCCAGCAGTTACCAGGGGGCGGGGAACACTGAAGCTTTCTTT
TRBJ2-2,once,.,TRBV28,CASSSLRDTGELFF,TGTGCCAGCAGTTCTCTTCGGGACACCGGGGAGCTGTTTTTT
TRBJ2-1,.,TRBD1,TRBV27,CASSFYGTGTNEQFF,TGTGCCAGCAGTTTCTACGGGACAGGGACCAATGAGCAGTTCTTC
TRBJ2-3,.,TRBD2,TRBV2,CASRGTSGTPDTQYF,TGTGCCAGCAGGGGGACTAGCGGGACTCCAGATACGCAGTATTTT